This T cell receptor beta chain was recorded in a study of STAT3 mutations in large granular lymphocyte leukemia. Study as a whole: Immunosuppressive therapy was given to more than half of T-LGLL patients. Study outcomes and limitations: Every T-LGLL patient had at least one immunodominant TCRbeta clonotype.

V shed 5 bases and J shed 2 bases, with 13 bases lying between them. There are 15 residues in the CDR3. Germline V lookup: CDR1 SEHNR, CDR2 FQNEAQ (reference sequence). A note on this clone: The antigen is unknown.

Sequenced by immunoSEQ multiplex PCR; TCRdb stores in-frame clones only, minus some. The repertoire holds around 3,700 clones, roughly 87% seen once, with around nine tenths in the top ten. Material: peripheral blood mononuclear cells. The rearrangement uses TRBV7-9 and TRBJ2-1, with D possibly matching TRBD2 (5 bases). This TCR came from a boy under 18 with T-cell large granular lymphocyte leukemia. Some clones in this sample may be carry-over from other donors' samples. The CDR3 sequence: CASSPRGVPYNEQFF. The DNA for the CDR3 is TGTGCCAGCAGCCCCCGGGGAGTCCCCTACAATGAGCAGTTCTTC.